The next 31 T cell receptor beta chains were all read from a single sample in a study of OX40 agonist ivuxolimab in advanced cancers. Clones were read by immunoSEQ multiplex PCR, and TCRdb kept only the in-frame ones, dropping some. The sample comprises fewer than 65,000 clones, roughly 82% of which are singletons, and about 3.5% rests with the top ten. Sequencing was performed on CD4+ or CD8+ T cells sorted from blood, taken in a trial of the OX40 agonist ivuxolimab. The receptor set was obtained from an adult with an advanced solid tumor such as melanoma, head and neck, liver or kidney cancer.

The chain joins TRBV2 to TRBJ2-5; TRBD2 aligns across 16 bases. The J call may be mistaken, given a closer DNA end match to TRBJ2-7. The length of the CDR3 is 19 residues. Looked up from germline, CDR1 is SNHLY and CDR2 is FYNNEI. This chain's CDR3 is CASRPIPGLAGGSNYEQYF. CDR3 DNA: TGTGCCAGCAGACCGATCCCGGGACTAGCGGGAGGGTCGAACTACGAGCAGTACTTC.

This chain links TRBV28 with TRBJ1-2; 7 bases match TRBD1. The CDR3 covers 15 residues. The germline CDR1 and CDR2 sequences are MDHEN and SYDVKM. J gave up 2 bases and V 4 bases, and 7 bases lay outside the gene matches. This CDR3 is CASSWGGTENYGYTF. CDR3 DNA sequence: TGTGCCAGCAGTTGGGGGGGGACAGAGAACTATGGCTACACCTTC.

The gene calls are TRBV28 and TRBJ1-2; possible D gene TRBD1, 5 bases. Trimming pared 7 bases from V and 5 bases from J, leaving 20 bases between. This CDR3 spans 15 amino acids. Germline CDR1 is MDHEN and CDR2 is SYDVKM. CDR3 residues: CASTPSKGTLYGYTF. As DNA, the CDR3 is TGTGCCAGCACCCCTTCAAAGGGGACCTTATATGGCTACACCTTC.

The V and J genes are TRBV11-3 and TRBJ1-1, with D possibly TRBD1 on 5 matching bases. This CDR3 has 16 residues. Germline V gene lookup returns CDR1 SGHNT and CDR2 YENEEA. The ends were cut back, 3 bases at V and 1 base at J, with 15 bases in the middle. The CDR3, as DNA: TGTGCCAGCAGCTTCCCCCATGGGGGGAGGAACACTGAAGCTTTCTTT. Translated: CASSFPHGGRNTEAFF.

The gene calls are TRBV19 and TRBJ2-3, with 9 bases aligning to TRBD1. Germline CDR1 is LNHDA and CDR2 is SQIVND (reference sequence). The CDR3 covers 16 residues. J was trimmed by 5 bases and V by 4 bases; bases with no gene match: 10. The CDR3 coding sequence is TGTGCCAGTAGTAGGTCCCGGGACAGGGCTGTAGATACGCAGTATTTT. This codes for CASSRSRDRAVDTQYF.

This sequence joins TRBV28 and TRBJ2-7, with 7 bases lining up with TRBD2. V shed 5 bases, J shed 2 bases, and the junction held 9 bases outside the gene matches. CDR1 and CDR2 (germline): MDHEN, SYDVKM. This CDR3 contains 15 residues. For the CDR3, the DNA is TGTGCCAGCAGTGGGGTTGGGGGGAGGGCCTACGAGCAGTACTTC. This codes for CASSGVGGRAYEQYF.

The chain has TRBV23-1 and TRBJ2-7, with D possibly being TRBD1 (5 bases). TRBV23-1 is identified as an open reading frame with a role that is uncertain. This CDR3 is 14 amino acids long. Trimming stripped 8 bases from V and 0 bases from J, with 14 bases between. The CDR3 DNA reads as TGCGCCAGCTCCCAAGGGGCCCCCTCCTACGAGCAGTACTTC. Its translation: CASSQGAPSYEQYF.

V is TRBV7-2 and J is TRBJ1-5; no clear D. The CDR3 is made up of 16 amino acids. Germline assignment: CDR1 SGHTA and CDR2 FQGNSA. V gave up 0 bases and J gave up 0 bases, with 9 bases separating them. CDR3 region: CASSLAGSYSNQPQHF. The CDR3 DNA reads TGTGCCAGCAGCTTAGCCGGTAGCTATAGCAATCAGCCCCAGCATTTT.

The chain joins TRBV2 to TRBJ1-2; 9 bases are shared with TRBD1. The CDR3 consists of 14 residues. V shed 6 bases and J 7 bases; nucleotides not matched to a gene: 9. Germline CDR1 reads SNHLY; CDR2 reads FYNNEI. CDR3 sequence: CASSYRDRDSGYTF. The CDR3 DNA reads TGTGCCAGCAGCTACCGGGACAGGGATAGTGGCTACACCTTC.

The V and J genes are TRBV25-1 and TRBJ1-2; D is unclear. V was pared by 5 bases and J by 8 bases, with 9 bases between. In germline, CDR1 is MGHDK, CDR2 SYGVNS. This CDR3 spans 11 amino acids. The CDR3 sequence: CASSSRGGYTF. Written as DNA, the CDR3 is TGTGCCAGCAGTTCCCGGGGAGGCTACACCTTC.

This chain uses TRBV2 with TRBJ1-2; a weak D match, TRBD1 (5 bases). This CDR3 region has 13 residues. Trimming removed 5 bases from V and 0 bases from J, with 7 bases in between. The germline V gene encodes CDR1 SNHLY and CDR2 FYNNEI. Here the CDR3 reads CASSWGPNYGYTF. The CDR3 bases are TGTGCCAGCAGTTGGGGACCTAACTATGGCTACACCTTC.

The chain links TRBV29-1 to TRBJ1-4; D gene ambiguous. The CDR3 is made up of 13 amino acids. The V end was cut by 6 bases, the J end by 7 bases, with 15 bases between. Looked up from germline, CDR1 is SQVTM and CDR2 is ANQGSEA. DNA for the CDR3: TGCAGCGTAGCTCGGGCGGAAGGTGAAAAACTGTTTTTT. Translated: CSVARAEGEKLFF.

The chain has TRBV18 and TRBJ1-1, with a weak D call TRBD1 (6 bases). The CDR3 extends over 14 amino acids. The germline V gene has CDR1 KGHSH and CDR2 LQKENI. Deletions cut 3 bases from V and 7 bases from J, with 15 bases between. DNA for the CDR3: TGTGCCAGCTCACCGGGACAAGGCCAAGGTGAAGCTTTCTTT. Protein: CASSPGQGQGEAFF.

The chain recombines TRBV6-5 with TRBJ2-2; D is tentatively TRBD1 or TRBD2 (5 bases each). Deletions cut 4 bases from V and 4 bases from J, with 10 bases between. The CDR3 runs 14 residues. Germline V lookup: CDR1 MNHEY, CDR2 SVGAGI. The DNA of the CDR3 is TGTGCCAGCAGTTTCGCAGGGAGCACCGGGGAGCTGTTTTTT. This gives the protein CASSFAGSTGELFF.

V gene TRBV5-4 combines with J gene TRBJ2-2; the D gene is possibly TRBD2 (7 bases). CDR1 and CDR2 from the germline V gene are SGHNT and YYREEE (reference sequence). The CDR3 covers 16 residues. V was shortened by 5 bases and J by 4 bases, with 18 bases between the two germline ends. The DNA for the CDR3 is TGTGCCAGCAGTTCGGGGGGCAGGAGAACCACCGGGGAGCTGTTTTTT. Its translation is CASSSGGRRTTGELFF.

J is TRBJ1-4 and V is TRBV28, with no clear D. With 6 bases removed from V and 7 bases from J, the gap between germline ends came to 12 bases. Per germline, CDR1 MDHEN and CDR2 SYDVKM. This CDR3 contains 13 residues. The CDR3 DNA reads TGTGCCAGCAGCCCGAGTGGTAGTGAAAAACTGTTTTTT. Translation gives CASSPSGSEKLFF.

This sequence joins TRBV15 and TRBJ2-5, with D perhaps assigned TRBD1 or TRBD2 (5 bases each). There are 15 residues in the CDR3. CDR1 LNHNV and CDR2 YYDKDF come from the germline V gene (reference sequence). V gave up 0 bases and J gave up 9 bases, with 17 bases separating them. CDR3 protein: CATSRDRGMQMSQYF. The CDR3 bases are TGTGCCACCAGCAGAGATCGGGGCATGCAGATGTCCCAGTACTTC.

This chain links TRBV7-9 with TRBJ1-6; D gene uncertain. Trimming removed 1 base from V and 7 bases from J, with 5 bases in between. Germline CDR1 reads SEHNR; CDR2 reads FQNEAQ (reference sequence). This CDR3 has 13 amino acids. CDR3 sequence (DNA): TGTGCCAGCAGCTTAGGATCGAATTCACCCCTCCACTTT. Protein: CASSLGSNSPLHF.

The chain recombines TRBV29-1 with TRBJ1-4, with a tentative D call TRBD1 (5 bases). Deletions cut 7 bases from V and 7 bases from J, with 19 bases between. The CDR3 runs 14 residues. CDR1 and CDR2 from the germline V gene are SQVTM and ANQGSEA. The CDR3 here is CSGAPGPGTEKLFF. DNA of the CDR3: TGCAGCGGCGCCCCGGGACCGGGGACTGAAAAACTGTTTTTT.

This clone came up once. J is TRBJ1-2 and V is TRBV6-5; perhaps TRBD1 as D (6 bases). CDR3 length: 14 residues. The V gene's germline CDR1 is MNHEY and CDR2 SVGAGI. The V end lost 5 bases, the J end lost 4 bases, and 14 bases lay between the germline ends. CDR3 residues: CASSGRSGVYGYTF. The CDR3 coding sequence is TGTGCCAGCAGTGGGAGGTCAGGGGTCTATGGCTACACCTTC.

The CDR3 loop is CASSPSAGNTEAFF. CDR3 nucleotide sequence: TGTGCCAGCTCACCATCAGCGGGCAACACTGAAGCTTTCTTT. The chain couples TRBV18 to TRBJ1-1; D gene ambiguous. This CDR3 comprises 14 residues. The V and J ends lost 2 bases and 2 bases respectively, with 9 bases between them. The germline V gene has CDR1 KGHSH and CDR2 LQKENI. Based on the CDR3 plus reference TRBV18 and TRBJ1-1, the full variable domain is NAGVMQNPRHLVRRRGQEARLRCSPMKGHSHVYWYRQLPEEGLKFMVYLQKENIIDESGMPKERFSAEFPKEGPSILRIQQVVRGDSAAYFCASSPSAGNTEAFFGQGTRLTVV.

This rearrangement joins TRBV11-2 to TRBJ2-3; TRBD2 aligns across 11 bases. Germline V lookup: CDR1 SGHAT, CDR2 FQNNGV. Unmatched junction bases numbered 5, after V lost 1 base and J lost 2 bases. The CDR3 spans 17 residues. CDR3 sequence: CASSLVSLAGVTDTQYF. For the CDR3, the DNA is TGTGCCAGCAGCTTAGTATCACTAGCGGGAGTCACAGATACGCAGTATTTT. The full variable domain, in which reference TRBV11-2 and TRBJ2-3 provide the parts outside the CDR3, is EAGVAQSPRYKIIEKRQSVAFWCNPISGHATLYWYQQILGQGPKLLIQFQNNGVVDDSQLPKDRFSAERLKGVDSTLKIQPAKLEDSAVYLCASSLVSLAGVTDTQYFGPGTRLTVL.

The gene calls are TRBV14 and TRBJ2-7; 11 bases fit TRBD1. The CDR3 has 15 amino acids. V lost 4 bases, J lost 3 bases, and 5 bases stayed unmatched. In germline, CDR1 is SGHDN, CDR2 FVKESK. The CDR3: CASSRPGTGGYEQYF. Here the CDR3 DNA reads TGTGCCAGCAGCCGGCCAGGGACAGGGGGCTACGAGCAGTACTTC.

The rearrangement joins TRBV5-8 to TRBJ1-2; D call uncertain. Trimming removed 0 bases at V and 6 bases at J, with 15 bases between. Germline values: CDR1 SGHTS, CDR2 YDEGEE. The CDR3 has 15 amino acids. CDR3: CASSLAERALDGYTF. CDR3 DNA: TGTGCCAGCAGCTTGGCCGAAAGGGCTTTGGATGGCTACACCTTC.

The V gene is TRBV6-6, the J gene TRBJ1-2; D is perhaps TRBD1 (6 bases). Germline CDR1 MNHNY, CDR2 SVGAGI (reference sequence). The V end was cut by 5 bases, the J end by 4 bases, with 17 bases between. The CDR3 is 15 amino acids. The CDR3 reads CASSSPSQGLYGYTF. CDR3 coding DNA: TGTGCCAGCAGTAGCCCCTCCCAGGGGCTCTATGGCTACACCTTC.

This rearrangement joins TRBV11-2 to TRBJ2-3, with 9 bases fitting TRBD1. J lost 1 base, V lost 5 bases, and 7 bases had no gene match. The CDR3 is made up of 16 amino acids. Germline V gene data show CDR1 as SGHAT and CDR2 as FQNNGV. Here the CDR3 DNA reads TGTGCCAGCAGCCCAAGATGGACAGGGGGCACAGATACGCAGTATTTT. Translation: CASSPRWTGGTDTQYF.

CDR3 amino acids: CSVDPGEYTGELFF. As DNA, the CDR3 is TGCAGCGTCGACCCAGGGGAGTACACCGGGGAGCTGTTTTTT. The V and J genes are TRBV29-1 and TRBJ2-2, with D perhaps TRBD1 (6 bases). The germline V and J ends were trimmed by 6 bases and 3 bases, with 14 bases remaining between them. Germline V gene sequence: CDR1 SQVTM, CDR2 ANQGSEA. The CDR3 covers 14 residues.

This chain uses TRBV11-3 with TRBJ2-1, with 8 bases aligning to TRBD2. With 8 bases clipped from V and 10 bases from J, the junction kept 10 bases outside the gene matches. The CDR3 loop spans 13 amino acids. Germline V gives CDR1 SGHNT, CDR2 YENEEA. CDR3 sequence: CASERETTEEQFF. The CDR3 DNA reads as TGTGCCAGCGAGCGGGAGACTACAGAAGAGCAGTTCTTC.

This rearrangement joins TRBV6-1 to TRBJ2-2; D may correspond to TRBD1 or TRBD2 (7 bases each). Deletions cut 2 bases from V and 7 bases from J, with 14 bases between. CDR1 is MNHNS, CDR2 SASEGT, per germline. This CDR3 contains 15 residues. CDR3 in DNA: TGTGCCAGCAGTGAATTCAGGGGGGGGAACGGGGAGCTGTTTTTT. This codes for CASSEFRGGNGELFF.

The V and J genes are TRBV19 and TRBJ2-2; D is possibly TRBD2 (6 bases). The V end lost 6 bases, the J end lost 2 bases, and 10 bases lay between the germline ends. Germline V gene lookup returns CDR1 LNHDA and CDR2 SQIVND (reference sequence). The CDR3 loop spans 14 amino acids. CDR3 sequence reads: CASRTGTNTGELFF. For the CDR3, the DNA is TGTGCCAGTAGGACCGGGACTAACACCGGGGAGCTGTTTTTT.

The chain recombines TRBV6-1 with TRBJ1-2; unclear D gene. CDR3 length: 15 residues. The germline V gene has CDR1 MNHNS and CDR2 SASEGT. The V end lost 6 bases, the J end lost 4 bases, and 18 bases lay between the germline ends. CDR3: CASRGSWGRGYGYTF. The DNA for the CDR3 is TGTGCCAGCAGGGGGAGCTGGGGTAGAGGCTATGGCTACACCTTC.